Following are 24 T cell receptor beta chains from one sample sequenced in a study of control samples from healthy donors and cancer patients. Clones were sequenced by immunoSEQ multiplex PCR, and TCRdb holds only the in-frame ones, with some missing. The sample includes 60,000 to 75,000 clones, around 80% of them seen just once. The sample consisted of blood. These receptors all stem from a man in his sixties in good health.

This clone was detected a few times. Other nucleotide sequences from this sample produce the same CDR3. The genes are TRBV5-6 and TRBJ1-1, with 10 bases fitting TRBD1. The CDR3 sequence is 14 residues long. In germline, CDR1 is SGHDT, CDR2 YYEEEE. V lost 3 bases, J lost 4 bases, and 3 bases stayed unmatched. The CDR3: CASSWRTGGTEAFF. CDR3 nucleotides: TGTGCCAGCAGCTGGCGGACAGGGGGCACTGAAGCTTTCTTT.

V is TRBV7-2 and J is TRBJ2-7; D is possibly TRBD1 or TRBD2 (5 bases each). Per germline, CDR1 SGHTA and CDR2 FQGNSA. V lost 8 bases to trimming and J lost 5 bases, with 16 bases between them. This CDR3 spans 13 amino acids. CDR3 sequence (DNA): TGTGCCAGCCGCCCCTCCGGGGACCACGAGCAGTACTTC. Amino acids: CASRPSGDHEQYF.

Written as DNA, the CDR3 is TGTGCCAGCAGTTACGGTGTCCACTACGAGCAGTACTTC. Translating it yields CASSYGVHYEQYF. This sequence joins TRBV6-5 and TRBJ2-7; D call uncertain. The V gene lost 2 bases and the J gene lost 3 bases, with 8 bases spanning the gap. Germline V CDR1 and CDR2: MNHEY, SVGAGI. The CDR3 contains 13 residues.

The chain recombines TRBV27 with TRBJ1-1; TRBD1 agrees at 8 bases. The CDR3 consists of 14 residues. The ends lost 7 bases at V and 4 bases at J; junction bases unmatched: 8. CDR1 is MNHEY and CDR2 is SMNVEV in the germline V gene (reference sequence). The DNA for the CDR3 is TGTGCCAGCAATCCTCAGGGGGCTGGCACTGAAGCTTTCTTT. Protein product: CASNPQGAGTEAFF.

V gene TRBV6-2 or TRBV6-3 combines with J gene TRBJ2-7, with 7 bases that match TRBD1. V shed 5 bases, J shed 3 bases, and the junction held 10 bases outside the gene matches. The CDR3 sequence is 15 residues long. From germline, CDR1 is MNHEY and CDR2 SVGEGT. The CDR3 DNA follows: TGTGCCAGCAGTACTAACAGGGGAAAACTCTACGAGCAGTACTTC. The encoded protein is CASSTNRGKLYEQYF.

This chain joins TRBV3-1 (or the pseudogene TRBV3-2) and TRBJ1-4; 9 nucleotides align to TRBD1. V dropped 5 bases and J dropped 1; count of bases not matched to a gene: 2. The CDR3 contains 15 residues. Germline V gives CDR1 LGHDT, CDR2 YNNKEL (reference sequence). This CDR3 reads CASSEGQGTNEKLFF. The CDR3 nucleotides are TGTGCCAGCAGCGAGGGACAGGGAACTAATGAAAAACTGTTTTTT.

The rearrangement joins TRBV7-8 to TRBJ2-1; D call uncertain. Trimming removed 3 bases at V and 0 bases at J, with 9 bases between. CDR1 and CDR2 from the germline V gene are SGHVS and FQNEAQ. The CDR3 has 15 amino acids. Written as DNA, the CDR3 is TGTGCCAGCAGCTTTCCTCGAAGCTCCTACAATGAGCAGTTCTTC. Protein sequence: CASSFPRSSYNEQFF.

The chain recombines TRBV7-2 with TRBJ2-1, with TRBD2 as a possible D gene (5 bases). Trimming removed 3 bases at V and 0 bases at J, with 6 bases between. The CDR3 has 14 residues. Germline CDR1 SGHTA, CDR2 FQGNSA. The CDR3 bases are TGTGCCAGCAGCTTTGGGAGCTCCTACAATGAGCAGTTCTTC. This gives the protein CASSFGSSYNEQFF.

V usage is TRBV29-1 and J usage is TRBJ2-5, with TRBD2 matching over 9 bases. V was pared by 1 base and J by 0 bases, with 3 bases of the junction left unmatched. The length of the CDR3 is 15 residues. Germline assignment: CDR1 SQVTM and CDR2 ANQGSEA. This CDR3 reads CSVEGASGNQETQYF. CDR3 DNA sequence: TGCAGCGTTGAAGGGGCTAGCGGGAACCAAGAGACCCAGTACTTC.

This clone was detected a few times. This chain links TRBV30 with TRBJ1-4; D is uncertain. Germline V gene data show CDR1 as GTSNPN and CDR2 as SVGIG (reference sequence). Trimming shortened V by 0 bases and J by 7 bases, and 9 bases separated the two germline ends. The CDR3 covers 13 residues. DNA of the CDR3: TGTGCCTGGAGTGTACTGGAAAGTGAAAAACTGTTTTTT. The encoded protein is CAWSVLESEKLFF.

V usage is TRBV7-2 and J usage is TRBJ2-3; D not certain. V dropped 6 bases and J dropped 5 bases, with 9 bases sitting between them. Germline CDR1 SGHTA, CDR2 FQGNSA. This CDR3 comprises 12 residues. The CDR3 nucleotides are TGTGCCAGCAGATCTAGTCAAGATACGCAGTATTTT. Translating it yields CASRSSQDTQYF.

The chain is built from TRBV18 and TRBJ2-2; TRBD2 agrees at 7 bases. With V trimmed by 1 base and J by 4 bases, 6 bases remained unmatched. The CDR3 is 16 amino acids. The germline V gene encodes CDR1 KGHSH and CDR2 LQKENI. The CDR3 DNA reads as TGTGCCAGCTCACCACGGGGACTAACAGTCACCGGGGAGCTGTTTTTT. It yields the protein CASSPRGLTVTGELFF.

The chain is built from TRBV4-3 and TRBJ2-1; 12 nucleotides match TRBD2. CDR1 LGHNA and CDR2 YSLEER come from the germline V gene. V was pared by 1 base and J by 9 bases, with 4 bases of the junction left unmatched. This CDR3 has 15 residues. This CDR3 reads CASSQGTSGIGEQFF. The CDR3 bases are TGCGCCAGCAGCCAAGGGACTAGCGGGATTGGTGAGCAGTTCTTC.

This sequence joins TRBV5-4 and TRBJ2-6; 7 bases align to TRBD2. The CDR3 extends over 18 amino acids. Germline V CDR1 and CDR2: SGHNT, YYREEE (reference sequence). V shed 0 bases and J 1 base; nucleotides not matched to a gene: 7. Here the CDR3 reads CASSLAGGSGSGANVLTF. The DNA for the CDR3 is TGTGCCAGCAGCTTGGCGGGGGGTTCGGGATCTGGGGCCAACGTCCTGACTTTC.

The CDR3 DNA follows: TGTGCCAGCAGCTTAGCCCAGGGGCTTGAAGCTTTCTTT. Translating gives CASSLAQGLEAFF. The V gene is TRBV11-2, the J gene TRBJ1-1; the D gene is possibly TRBD1 (6 bases). The CDR3 loop spans 13 amino acids. V was clipped by 1 base and J by 7 bases, with 10 bases between them. The germline gives CDR1 SGHAT, CDR2 FQNNGV.

This chain links TRBV7-2 with TRBJ2-5; the D is unclear. V was pared by 5 bases and J by 4 bases, with 8 bases between. The CDR3 extends over 12 amino acids. Germline V gives CDR1 SGHTA, CDR2 FQGNSA. The CDR3 loop reads CASSPTTETQYF. CDR3 nucleotides: TGTGCCAGCAGCCCCACCACAGAGACCCAGTACTTC.

The V and J genes are TRBV7-9 and TRBJ1-5; tentatively, D is TRBD1 (6 bases). V lost 5 bases and J 6 bases, leaving 11 bases between the germline ends. From germline, CDR1 is SEHNR and CDR2 FQNEAQ (reference sequence). The CDR3 is 13 amino acids. Here the CDR3 DNA reads TGTGCCAGCAGCCTAGGGGACATTCAGCCCCAGCATTTT. Translating gives CASSLGDIQPQHF.

The chain carries TRBV10-3 and TRBJ2-3, with 7 bases that match TRBD1. Trimming at V came to 5 bases and at J to 4 bases, leaving 6 bases not matched to a gene. Germline V gene sequence: CDR1 ENHRY, CDR2 SYGVKD. This CDR3 has 14 residues. CDR3 nucleotide sequence: TGTGCCATCAGTAGACAGGGTAATGCAGATACGCAGTATTTT. It yields the protein CAISRQGNADTQYF.

The V and J genes are TRBV21-1 and TRBJ2-7; the table's TRBD2 call for D was not verified on the DNA. TRBV21-1 counts as a pseudogene. The CDR3 has 16 residues. The CDR3 is CASSKKGGGSGVEQYF. The CDR3 DNA reads TGTGCCAGCAGCAAAAAAGGGGGGGGCTCCGGGGTCGAGCAGTACTTC.

In nucleotides, the CDR3 is TGTGCCAGCAGCGTAGAGGGGGGGGACCAAGAGACCCAGTACTTC. Translated: CASSVEGGDQETQYF. This chain links TRBV9 with TRBJ2-5; maybe TRBD2 (7 bases). Between the trimmed V and J ends, which lost 0 bases and 0 bases, there was a span of 9 bases. The CDR3 covers 15 residues. The germline V gene has CDR1 SGDLS and CDR2 YYNGEE.

This clone was found once. V gene TRBV5-4 combines with J gene TRBJ2-7; tentatively, D is TRBD1 or TRBD2 (5 bases each). The CDR3 extends over 15 amino acids. V lost 4 bases and J 3 bases, leaving 17 bases between the germline ends. Germline CDR1 and CDR2: SGHNT and YYREEE (reference sequence). Here the CDR3 reads CASSPGLSGGYEQYF. For the CDR3, the DNA is TGTGCCAGCAGCCCCGGACTCAGTGGGGGCTACGAGCAGTACTTC.

This chain joins TRBV27 and TRBJ2-1; perhaps TRBD1 as D (5 bases). Trimming removed 8 bases at V and 0 bases at J, with 11 bases between. Germline V CDR1 and CDR2: MNHEY, SMNVEV (reference sequence). CDR3 length equals 14 residues. CDR3 DNA sequence: TGTGCCAGCGGACATTTCAGCTCCTACAATGAGCAGTTCTTC. Amino acids: CASGHFSSYNEQFF.

V is TRBV5-5 and J is TRBJ2-6, with 7 bases matching TRBD1. Germline assignment: CDR1 SGHKS and CDR2 YYEKEE (reference sequence). The V and J ends lost 2 bases and 0 bases, in that order; junction bases with no gene match: 8. This CDR3 spans 18 amino acids. Written as DNA, the CDR3 is TGTGCCAGCAGCTTAAAACCAGGGGGTAGCTCTGGGGCCAACGTCCTGACTTTC. It translates to CASSLKPGGSSGANVLTF.

The CDR3 DNA sequence: TGTGCCAGCAGTTTAACGAACAGGGGTGGGCAGTATTTT. Translating gives CASSLTNRGGQYF. J is TRBJ2-3 and V is TRBV27, with 7 bases lining up with TRBD1. CDR3 length: 13 amino acids. V was pared by 2 bases and J by 11 bases, with 7 bases of the junction left unmatched. Germline V gene sequence: CDR1 MNHEY, CDR2 SMNVEV (reference sequence).